Listed here are 25 T cell receptor beta chains from one sample, sequenced in a study of OX40 agonist ivuxolimab in advanced cancers. Sequenced by immunoSEQ multiplex PCR; TCRdb stores in-frame clones only, minus some. The data contain tens of thousands of clones, 85% to 90% of them singletons. Source: CD4+ or CD8+ T cells sorted from blood, taken in a trial of the OX40 agonist ivuxolimab. Every receptor here comes from an adult with an advanced solid tumor such as melanoma, head and neck, liver or kidney cancer.

CDR3 amino acids: CASSQISPRGFYLNEQFF. The CDR3 DNA reads TGTGCCAGCAGCCAAATTTCCCCCAGGGGATTTTACTTGAATGAGCAGTTCTTC. J is TRBJ2-1 and V is TRBV11-3; maybe TRBD1 (6 bases). Germline values: CDR1 SGHNT, CDR2 YENEEA. This CDR3 comprises 18 residues. The germline V and J ends were trimmed by 5 bases and 7 bases, with 27 bases remaining between them.

V usage is TRBV2 and J usage is TRBJ2-7; D remains unclear. V was trimmed by 8 bases and J by 6 bases, leaving 17 bases between them. This CDR3 comprises 13 residues. From germline, CDR1 is SNHLY and CDR2 FYNNEI. CDR3 nucleotide sequence: TGTGCCAGCCGGCAGAGAATCAAGTTCGAGCAGTACTTC. Translation: CASRQRIKFEQYF.

To note about this clone: Other DNA sequences of this sample code for an identical CDR3. The V call is TRBV5-1, the J call TRBJ1-1; no reliable D call. The V gene's germline CDR1 is SGHRS and CDR2 YFSETQ. The CDR3 runs 13 residues. V was shortened by 3 bases and J by 1 base, with 7 bases between the two germline ends. The CDR3 nucleotides read TGCGCCAGCAGCTCCACGGAGAACACTGAAGCTTTCTTT. It codes for CASSSTENTEAFF.

The chain couples TRBV6-5 to TRBJ2-3; D is undetermined. V was shortened by 6 bases and J by 6 bases, with 7 bases between the two germline ends. The CDR3 sequence is 11 residues long. Per the germline V gene, CDR1 is MNHEY and CDR2 is SVGAGI. The CDR3 region is CASRERDTQYF. The DNA of the CDR3 is TGTGCCAGCAGAGAGAGGGATACGCAGTATTTT.

V usage is TRBV10-3 and J usage is TRBJ2-1, with 14 bases aligning to TRBD2. Trimming removed 4 bases from V and 13 bases from J; junction bases left unmatched: 9. CDR3 length: 15 amino acids. From germline, CDR1 is ENHRY and CDR2 SYGVKD. CDR3 amino acids: CAISAQTSGRAVQFF. DNA for the CDR3: TGTGCCATCAGTGCACAGACTAGCGGGAGGGCCGTTCAGTTCTTC.

The gene calls are TRBV18 and TRBJ2-2; 10 bases fit TRBD2. The CDR3 loop spans 17 amino acids. CDR1 and CDR2 from the germline V gene are KGHSH and LQKENI. The V segment lost 3 bases and the J segment 3 bases; nucleotides outside the gene matches: 7. The CDR3 bases are TGTGCCAGCTCACCCCTCTCTAGCGGGAGTGACACCGGGGAGCTGTTTTTT. This codes for CASSPLSSGSDTGELFF.

The rearrangement links TRBV2 to TRBJ2-1; unclear D gene. Trimming took 7 bases from V and 7 from J, leaving 17 bases between them. Germline V gene sequence: CDR1 SNHLY, CDR2 FYNNEI. CDR3 length: 14 residues. The CDR3, as DNA: TGTGCCAGCATTCCGGTCCCCGAGGAGAATGAGCAGTTCTTC. Protein sequence: CASIPVPEENEQFF. Complete variable domain (other parts from reference TRBV2 and TRBJ2-1): EPEVTQTPSHQVTQMGQEVILRCVPISNHLYFYWYRQILGQKVEFLVSFYNNEISEKSEIFDDQFSVERPDGSNFTLKIRSTKLEDSAMYFCASIPVPEENEQFFGPGTRLTVL.

The chain couples TRBV7-2 to TRBJ1-5; 7 bases line up with TRBD1. Germline V lookup: CDR1 SGHTA, CDR2 FQGNSA. This CDR3 has 17 residues. The ends lost 0 bases at V and 4 bases at J; junction bases unmatched: 9. CDR3 amino acids: CASSLAQGGLGNQPQHF. The CDR3 DNA sequence: TGTGCCAGCAGCTTAGCGCAGGGGGGTCTTGGAAATCAGCCCCAGCATTTT.

This clone was found once. V gene TRBV6-6 combines with J gene TRBJ2-7, with TRBD2 identical over 11 bases. This CDR3 has 14 residues. Germline lookup yields CDR1 MNHNY and CDR2 SVGAGI (reference sequence). The V segment lost 6 bases and the J segment 2 bases; nucleotides outside the gene matches: 3. CDR3 sequence (DNA): TGTGCCAGCAGATTACTAGCGGGAGCCTACGAGCAGTACTTC. This sequence encodes CASRLLAGAYEQYF.

The rearrangement uses TRBV29-1 and TRBJ2-2; perhaps TRBD2 as D (5 bases). This CDR3 is 11 amino acids long. V dropped 4 bases and J dropped 5 bases, with 5 bases sitting between them. Per germline, CDR1 SQVTM and CDR2 ANQGSEA. The CDR3 reads CSVVATGELFF. CDR3 nucleotides: TGCAGCGTTGTAGCGACCGGGGAGCTGTTTTTT.

The rearrangement uses TRBV30 and TRBJ1-1, with D maybe TRBD1 (5 bases). CDR1 and CDR2 from the germline V gene are GTSNPN and SVGIG (reference sequence). The CDR3 consists of 14 residues. Trimming cost V 0 bases and J 0 bases, with 8 bases left between them. Written as DNA, the CDR3 is TGTGCCTGGAGTGTAAACAGGCTGAACACTGAAGCTTTCTTT. Encoded protein: CAWSVNRLNTEAFF.

CDR3: CSAIIRGPTRVNTEAFF. The CDR3 DNA reads as TGCAGCGCTATAATCAGGGGCCCAACGAGGGTGAACACTGAAGCTTTCTTT. The chain employs TRBV29-1 and TRBJ1-1; weak D call: TRBD1 (6 bases). The V gene's germline CDR1 is SQVTM and CDR2 ANQGSEA. V lost 7 bases and J lost 0, with 24 bases in between. This CDR3 has 17 residues. Combining the CDR3 with reference TRBV29-1 and TRBJ1-1 gives the whole variable domain SAVISQKPSRDICQRGTSLTIQCQVDSQVTMMFWYRQQPGQSLTLIATANQGSEATYESGFVIDKFPISRPNLTFSTLTVSNMSPEDSSIYLCSAIIRGPTRVNTEAFFGQGTRLTVV.

This chain links TRBV28 with TRBJ2-2; TRBD2 agrees at 11 bases. Germline CDR1 reads MDHEN; CDR2 reads SYDVKM. Unmatched junction bases numbered 8, after V lost 6 bases and J lost 5 bases. The CDR3 has 16 residues. The CDR3 DNA sequence: TGTGCCAGCAGGGCTTGGGGACTAGCGGAGACCGGGGAGCTGTTTTTT. Its translation is CASRAWGLAETGELFF.

The V call is TRBV11-2, the J call TRBJ2-7; 8 nucleotides match TRBD2. The CDR3 extends over 15 amino acids. V lost 7 bases, J lost 2 bases, and 10 bases stayed unmatched. Germline loops: CDR1 SGHAT, CDR2 FQNNGV. CDR3 bases: TGTGCCAGCACCACTGTAGCGGGAACGACCTACGAGCAGTACTTC. It is translated as CASTTVAGTTYEQYF.

The chain links TRBV19 to TRBJ2-7; the D gene is possibly TRBD1 (7 bases). The CDR3 has 14 residues. The V end was cut by 6 bases, the J end by 0 bases, with 12 bases between. CDR1 and CDR2 from the germline V gene are LNHDA and SQIVND (reference sequence). The CDR3 coding sequence is TGTGCCAGTAGGGAGGGACAGAACTCCTACGAGCAGTACTTC. Its protein product is CASREGQNSYEQYF.

J is TRBJ2-3 and V is TRBV2; 7 positions match TRBD1. The V segment lost 7 bases and the J segment 2 bases; nucleotides outside the gene matches: 6. Germline lookup yields CDR1 SNHLY and CDR2 FYNNEI. CDR3 size: 14 residues. This CDR3 reads CASTPKGATDTQYF. The DNA for the CDR3 is TGTGCCAGCACCCCGAAGGGGGCCACAGATACGCAGTATTTT.

V usage is TRBV19 and J usage is TRBJ2-1; 7 nucleotides align to TRBD2. V gave up 5 bases and J gave up 0 bases; unmatched junction bases: 4. The CDR3 totals 15 residues. Germline V gene lookup returns CDR1 LNHDA and CDR2 SQIVND (reference sequence). CDR3 residues: CASSPPGGSYNEQFF. The DNA of the CDR3 is TGTGCCAGTAGTCCCCCGGGGGGCTCCTACAATGAGCAGTTCTTC.

The table lists this clone with a count of one. The gene calls are TRBV1 and TRBJ2-5; the table's D call of TRBD2 was not tested on the DNA. TRBV1 is a pseudogene segment. This CDR3 region has 17 residues. The DNA for the CDR3 is TGCACCAGCAGCAGGACTAGCGGGAGTGATATTGAAGAGACCCAGTACTTC. This gives the protein CTSSRTSGSDIEETQYF.

This chain uses TRBV5-4 with TRBJ2-3, with 10 bases matching TRBD2. CDR1 is SGHNT and CDR2 is YYREEE in the germline V gene (reference sequence). V trimming: 3 bases; J trimming: 3 bases; junction bases outside the gene matches: 7. The CDR3 spans 16 residues. Here the CDR3 reads CASSSASGRSTDTQYF. The CDR3 coding sequence is TGTGCCAGCAGCTCAGCTAGCGGGAGATCGACAGATACGCAGTATTTT.

The rearrangement uses TRBV5-1 and TRBJ2-5; D uncertain. The germline gives CDR1 SGHRS, CDR2 YFSETQ. Trimming left V 5 bases short and J 2 bases short, with 16 bases between. This CDR3 spans 15 amino acids. The CDR3 DNA sequence: TGCGCCAGCAGTTTTGTGGCGGACCCACAAGAGACCCAGTACTTC. Amino acid sequence: CASSFVADPQETQYF.

The rearrangement uses TRBV28 and TRBJ1-2, with TRBD1 identical over 7 bases. Germline CDR1 reads MDHEN; CDR2 reads SYDVKM. V was pared by 3 bases and J by 3 bases, with 4 bases of the junction left unmatched. CDR3 length equals 14 residues. The CDR3 spells CASSFQGVDYGYTF. The CDR3 DNA follows: TGTGCCAGCAGTTTTCAGGGGGTCGACTATGGCTACACCTTC.

The chain couples TRBV28 to TRBJ2-3, with D tentatively TRBD2 (6 bases). This CDR3 has 13 amino acids. Trimming took 6 bases from V and 2 from J, leaving 9 bases between them. Germline CDR1 MDHEN, CDR2 SYDVKM. The CDR3 DNA reads as TGTGCCAGCAGGACTAGATCCACAGATACGCAGTATTTT. Translated, it gives CASRTRSTDTQYF. The variable domain in full, completed from reference TRBV28 and TRBJ2-3, reads DVKVTQSSRYLVKRTGEKVFLECVQDMDHENMFWYRQDPGLGLRLIYFSYDVKMKEKGDIPEGYSVSREKKERFSLILESASTNQTSMYLCASRTRSTDTQYFGPGTRLTVL.

This chain links TRBV7-2 with TRBJ2-2; no reliable D call. V was clipped by 8 bases and J by 1 base, with 11 bases between them. Germline lookup yields CDR1 SGHTA and CDR2 FQGNSA. The CDR3 extends over 14 amino acids. The CDR3 nucleotides are TGTGCCAGCCGATTGGCGGTGAACACCGGGGAGCTGTTTTTT. This translates into CASRLAVNTGELFF.

The chain combines TRBV13 with TRBJ2-3; 8 bases agree with TRBD2. V shed 1 base, J shed 1 base, and the junction held 4 bases outside the gene matches. The length of the CDR3 is 16 residues. CDR1 is PRHDT and CDR2 is FYEKMQ in the germline V gene (reference sequence). The CDR3 reads CASSLDGLARTDTQYF. The DNA for the CDR3 is TGTGCCAGCAGCTTAGATGGACTAGCACGCACAGATACGCAGTATTTT.

The chain couples TRBV5-1 to TRBJ2-1, with D uncertain. CDR1 is SGHRS and CDR2 is YFSETQ in the germline V gene. The CDR3 covers 14 residues. Between the trimmed V and J ends, which lost 6 bases and 0 bases, there was a span of 10 bases. This CDR3 is CASNLQSSYNEQFF. As DNA, the CDR3 is TGCGCCAGCAACCTGCAGAGCTCCTACAATGAGCAGTTCTTC.